This is a list of T cell receptor beta chains from one sample in a study of T cells in Graves' hyperthyroidism and ophthalmopathy. One entry per CDR3 protein, called by TCRdb with MiXCR from the multiplex PCR reads. Among hundreds of thousands of distinct CDR3 sequences listed, around 38% were seen once. Sequenced input: blood. These receptors all stem from a man between 18 and 35 years old with Graves' hyperthyroidism. Each CDR3 is given with its conserved first and last residue. The order of the fields is V gene, D gene, J gene, clone size, CDR3 DNA, CDR3 protein. The D gene is left open where the match is weak. Expanded clones are given a class, and other clones once, few, many or no size at all.

V gene: TRBV9; D gene: TRBD1; J gene: TRBJ1-2; clone size: many; CDR3 DNA: TGTGCCAGCAGCGTGGGACAGTACAACTATGGCTACACCTTC; CDR3 protein: CASSVGQYNYGYTF
V gene: TRBV12-3/TRBV12-4; D gene: .; J gene: TRBJ1-1; clone size: many; CDR3 DNA: TGTGCCAGCAGTTTTGGTCCGAGCACTGAAGCTTTCTTT; CDR3 protein: CASSFGPSTEAFF
V gene: TRBV5-5; D gene: TRBD2; J gene: TRBJ2-5; clone size: many; CDR3 DNA: TGTGCCAGCAGCCAGACTAGCGGGAGTGGTCGGGAGACCCAGTACTTC; CDR3 protein: CASSQTSGSGRETQYF
V gene: TRBV20-1; D gene: .; J gene: TRBJ2-7; clone size: .; CDR3 DNA: TGCAGTGTCGGAACAGGGAAGGGGTCCTACGAGCAGTACTTC; CDR3 protein: CSVGTGKGSYEQYF
V gene: TRBV9; D gene: TRBD1; J gene: TRBJ1-2; clone size: .; CDR3 DNA: TGTGCCAGCAGCGACAGGGGAGGTGGCTACACCTTC; CDR3 protein: CASSDRGGGYTF
V gene: TRBV19; D gene: .; J gene: TRBJ1-1; clone size: few; CDR3 DNA: TGTGCCGCCCAAACCGGGGCACGCACTGAAGCTTTCTTT; CDR3 protein: CAAQTGARTEAFF
V gene: TRBV6-5; D gene: .; J gene: TRBJ1-3; clone size: few; CDR3 DNA: TGTGCCGTATTACGGAACACCATATATTTT; CDR3 protein: CAVLRNTIYF
V gene: TRBV29-1; D gene: .; J gene: TRBJ1-2; clone size: once; CDR3 DNA: TGCAGCCAAGATCGGGGGGGTTCCTATGGCTACACCTTC; CDR3 protein: CSQDRGGSYGYTF
V gene: TRBV6-7; D gene: TRBD1; J gene: TRBJ1-6; clone size: many; CDR3 DNA: TGTGCCAGCACTCCGGACAGGGACAATTCACCCCTCCACTTT; CDR3 protein: CASTPDRDNSPLHF
V gene: TRBV7-6; D gene: .; J gene: TRBJ1-5; clone size: many; CDR3 DNA: TGTGCCAGCAGCTTATCGAGAGATCAGCCCCAGCATTTT; CDR3 protein: CASSLSRDQPQHF
V gene: TRBV10-3; D gene: .; J gene: TRBJ1-5; clone size: .; CDR3 DNA: TGTGCCAGCAGTGTAGACAGTCTTCTTAGCAATCAGCCCCAGCATTTT; CDR3 protein: CASSVDSLLSNQPQHF
V gene: TRBV25-1; D gene: .; J gene: TRBJ1-6; clone size: many; CDR3 DNA: TGTGCCAGCAGTGGCGGTGGGACCTCCTATAATTCACCCCTCCACTTT; CDR3 protein: CASSGGGTSYNSPLHF
V gene: TRBV7-8; D gene: .; J gene: TRBJ1-3; clone size: once; CDR3 DNA: TGTGCCAGCAGCTTAACAGGGTACGGCACCGGGTGGAACACCATATATTTT; CDR3 protein: CASSLTGYGTGWNTIYF
V gene: TRBV20-1; D gene: TRBD1; J gene: TRBJ1-1; clone size: .; CDR3 DNA: TGCAGTGCTAGAGGACTTGACAGGGGGGACACTGAAGCTTTCTTT; CDR3 protein: CSARGLDRGDTEAFF
V gene: TRBV10-3; D gene: .; J gene: TRBJ2-3; clone size: once; CDR3 DNA: TGTGCCAGCGGACTGGGAGATACGCAGTATTTT; CDR3 protein: CASGLGDTQYF
V gene: TRBV29-1; D gene: .; J gene: TRBJ2-1; clone size: .; CDR3 DNA: TGCAGCGTTACACAGGGTAGCAATGAGCAGTTCTTC; CDR3 protein: CSVTQGSNEQFF
V gene: TRBV7-3; D gene: TRBD2; J gene: TRBJ2-5; clone size: .; CDR3 DNA: TGTGCCAGCAGCTTTCCGGGAGGGCAAGAGGCCCAGTACTTC; CDR3 protein: CASSFPGGQEAQYF
V gene: TRBV29-1; D gene: .; J gene: TRBJ2-7; clone size: .; CDR3 DNA: TGTGCCAGTAGTTCCACGACCCCACCCTACGAGCAGTACTTC; CDR3 protein: CASSSTTPPYEQYF
V gene: TRBV20-1; D gene: .; J gene: TRBJ2-5; clone size: .; CDR3 DNA: TGCAGTGCTAGAGCGGGGAGTCAAGAGACCCAGTACTTC; CDR3 protein: CSARAGSQETQYF
V gene: TRBV7-9; D gene: TRBD2; J gene: TRBJ2-7; clone size: many; CDR3 DNA: TGTGCCAGCAGCTTAGTCAGCGGGAGGACCCCCTACGAGCAGTACTTC; CDR3 protein: CASSLVSGRTPYEQYF
V gene: TRBV4-1; D gene: .; J gene: TRBJ2-3; clone size: .; CDR3 DNA: TGCGCCAGCAGCCAAGCCGGGACAAGCACAGATACGCAGTATTTT; CDR3 protein: CASSQAGTSTDTQYF
V gene: TRBV6-6; D gene: .; J gene: TRBJ2-2; clone size: .; CDR3 DNA: TGTGCCAGCATCACGGGACTTTCTCTCACCGGGGAGCTGTTTTTT; CDR3 protein: CASITGLSLTGELFF
V gene: TRBV15; D gene: .; J gene: TRBJ1-5; clone size: .; CDR3 DNA: TGTGCCACCAGCCAAGATCCGGCTAATCAGCCCCAGCATTTT; CDR3 protein: CATSQDPANQPQHF
V gene: TRBV12-3/TRBV12-4; D gene: .; J gene: TRBJ2-7; clone size: .; CDR3 DNA: TGTGCCAGCAGTTTACAGGCCGAGCAGTACTTC; CDR3 protein: CASSLQAEQYF
V gene: TRBV29-1; D gene: .; J gene: TRBJ1-1; clone size: many; CDR3 DNA: TGCAGCGGCCATACTAACACTGAAGCTTTCTTT; CDR3 protein: CSGHTNTEAFF
V gene: TRBV7-3; D gene: TRBD1; J gene: TRBJ1-6; clone size: many; CDR3 DNA: TGTGCCAGCAGCTTAACGCGGGACAGGGGCTCACCCCTCCACTTT; CDR3 protein: CASSLTRDRGSPLHF
V gene: TRBV5-1; D gene: .; J gene: TRBJ1-1; clone size: .; CDR3 DNA: TGCGCCAGCAGCCGATTCGGGGACACTGAAGCTTTCTTT; CDR3 protein: CASSRFGDTEAFF
V gene: TRBV4-1; D gene: TRBD1; J gene: TRBJ1-2; clone size: .; CDR3 DNA: TGCGCCAGCAGCCAAGGGCAGGGGGCTATCGGCTACACCTTC; CDR3 protein: CASSQGQGAIGYTF
V gene: TRBV29-1; D gene: .; J gene: TRBJ2-7; clone size: many; CDR3 DNA: TGCAGCGCCCGGATCTCCTACGAGCAGTACTTC; CDR3 protein: CSARISYEQYF
V gene: TRBV24-1; D gene: .; J gene: TRBJ2-5; clone size: many; CDR3 DNA: TGTGCCACCAGTGATTTATACAGTCAAGAGACCCAGTACTTC; CDR3 protein: CATSDLYSQETQYF
V gene: TRBV7-8; D gene: TRBD1; J gene: TRBJ2-7; clone size: few; CDR3 DNA: TGTGCCAGCAGCCCCGTAGACAGGGGGGAAGGCGAGCAGTACTTC; CDR3 protein: CASSPVDRGEGEQYF
V gene: TRBV9; D gene: TRBD1; J gene: TRBJ1-5; clone size: few; CDR3 DNA: TGTGCCAGCAACAGGGGGTTGAGCAATCAGCCCCAGCATTTT; CDR3 protein: CASNRGLSNQPQHF
V gene: TRBV7-2; D gene: .; J gene: TRBJ1-6; clone size: .; CDR3 DNA: TGTGCCAGCAGCCCGGAGCCCGGGAGTGAAGCGAATTCACCCCTCCACTTT; CDR3 protein: CASSPEPGSEANSPLHF
V gene: TRBV19; D gene: .; J gene: TRBJ1-1; clone size: many; CDR3 DNA: TGTGCCAGTAGTATCTCCTGGGGGGCTGAAGCTTTCTTT; CDR3 protein: CASSISWGAEAFF
V gene: TRBV4-3; D gene: .; J gene: TRBJ1-1; clone size: .; CDR3 DNA: TGCGCCAGCAGCCAAGATTCCGGGGGCCCCACTGAAGCTTTCTTT; CDR3 protein: CASSQDSGGPTEAFF
V gene: TRBV2; D gene: TRBD1; J gene: TRBJ2-7; clone size: .; CDR3 DNA: TGTGCCAGCATGGATCCAGGGGGTACGGCGCAGTACTTC; CDR3 protein: CASMDPGGTAQYF
V gene: TRBV7-2; D gene: TRBD2; J gene: TRBJ2-2; clone size: .; CDR3 DNA: TGTGCCAGCCGGATAGCGGGAGGAATTAACACCGGGGAGCTGTTTTTT; CDR3 protein: CASRIAGGINTGELFF
V gene: TRBV7-3; D gene: .; J gene: TRBJ2-1; clone size: once; CDR3 DNA: TGTGCCAGCAGCTTAAGCGGAGGGGATGAGCAGTTCTTC; CDR3 protein: CASSLSGGDEQFF
V gene: TRBV20-1; D gene: TRBD1; J gene: TRBJ1-2; clone size: .; CDR3 DNA: TGCAGTGCTAGTGTCCTGGACAGGGAAGGCTACACCTTC; CDR3 protein: CSASVLDREGYTF
V gene: TRBV6-6; D gene: .; J gene: TRBJ1-2; clone size: many; CDR3 DNA: TGTGCCAGCAGTCCAGCCGGGGATGGCTACACCTTC; CDR3 protein: CASSPAGDGYTF
V gene: TRBV10-1; D gene: .; J gene: TRBJ1-6; clone size: many; CDR3 DNA: TGCGCCAGCAGCCAAAGCAGGAGCTTTAATTCACCCCTCCACTTT; CDR3 protein: CASSQSRSFNSPLHF
V gene: TRBV19; D gene: TRBD2; J gene: TRBJ2-5; clone size: .; CDR3 DNA: TGTGCCAGTAGTATAGGTGTGACTAGCGGGAGCAGCCGGTCGGAGACCCAGTACTTC; CDR3 protein: CASSIGVTSGSSRSETQYF
V gene: TRBV7-2; D gene: TRBD2; J gene: TRBJ2-5; clone size: .; CDR3 DNA: TGTGCCAGCAACTTAGCGGGACGAGAGACCCAGTACTTC; CDR3 protein: CASNLAGRETQYF
V gene: TRBV20-1; D gene: .; J gene: TRBJ1-5; clone size: many; CDR3 DNA: TGCAGTGTCCCCGGGGAGGGCTATCAGCCCCAGCATTTT; CDR3 protein: CSVPGEGYQPQHF
V gene: TRBV29-1; D gene: .; J gene: TRBJ2-3; clone size: .; CDR3 DNA: TGCAGCGTTGTACCGCAGCTAGGAAGGGGCAACACAGATACGCAGTATTTT; CDR3 protein: CSVVPQLGRGNTDTQYF
V gene: TRBV2; D gene: .; J gene: TRBJ1-5; clone size: many; CDR3 DNA: TGTGCCAGCAGTGAAGCGCGAGTCGTGCCCCAGCATTTT; CDR3 protein: CASSEARVVPQHF
V gene: TRBV13; D gene: .; J gene: TRBJ2-5; clone size: few; CDR3 DNA: TGTGCCAGCAGCTTAAACGGGGGGCAGGAAGAGACCCAGTACTTC; CDR3 protein: CASSLNGGQEETQYF
V gene: TRBV9; D gene: TRBD2; J gene: TRBJ2-2; clone size: few; CDR3 DNA: TGTGCCAGCAGCGTAGATAGCGGGAGGGCCCTCGGGGAGCTGTTTTTT; CDR3 protein: CASSVDSGRALGELFF
V gene: TRBV6-1; D gene: TRBD1; J gene: TRBJ2-5; clone size: .; CDR3 DNA: TGTGCCAGCAGTGTGGACAGGGAGGAAGAGACCCAGTACTTC; CDR3 protein: CASSVDREEETQYF
V gene: TRBV12-3/TRBV12-4; D gene: .; J gene: TRBJ2-7; clone size: .; CDR3 DNA: TGTGCCAGCAGTTCCCCTAAAAGCTCCTACGAGCAGTACTTC; CDR3 protein: CASSSPKSSYEQYF
V gene: TRBV7-3; D gene: .; J gene: TRBJ2-5; clone size: .; CDR3 DNA: TGTGCCAGCAGCTTACTAGGAGGGGGGACCCAGTACTTC; CDR3 protein: CASSLLGGGTQYF
V gene: TRBV29-1; D gene: .; J gene: TRBJ1-2; clone size: many; CDR3 DNA: TGCAGCTGTCTTTTGGGTTATGGCTACACCTTC; CDR3 protein: CSCLLGYGYTF